The 14 T cell receptor beta chains presented below share a single source sample, sequenced in a study of T cell responses to AZD1222 COVID-19 vaccine. Data came from immunoSEQ multiplex PCR; TCRdb stores just in-frame clones and leaves some out. This table holds over 130,000 clones, 93% found once. The sample here was peripheral blood, taken on day 0 of AZD1222 vaccination. The receptors come from an adult in good health.

This sequence joins TRBV11-2 and TRBJ2-1, with TRBD2 as a possible D gene (6 bases). Deletions cut 5 bases from V and 0 bases from J, with 20 bases between. There are 18 residues in the CDR3. CDR1 is SGHAT, CDR2 FQNNGV, per germline. DNA of the CDR3: TGTGCCAGCAGCACCAAGTCCCTAGCGACTGACTCCTACAATGAGCAGTTCTTC. Translation gives CASSTKSLATDSYNEQFF. Supplemented by reference TRBV11-2 and TRBJ2-1, the full variable domain reads EAGVAQSPRYKIIEKRQSVAFWCNPISGHATLYWYQQILGQGPKLLIQFQNNGVVDDSQLPKDRFSAERLKGVDSTLKIQPAKLEDSAVYLCASSTKSLATDSYNEQFFGPGTRLTVL.

The rearrangement links TRBV9 to TRBJ2-6; either TRBD1 or TRBD2 may supply D (5 bases each). CDR3 length: 16 residues. Germline V gene lookup returns CDR1 SGDLS and CDR2 YYNGEE. The V gene lost 4 bases and the J gene lost 2 bases, with 13 bases spanning the gap. The DNA for the CDR3 is TGTGCCAGCAGCCCCCCGGGGCTAGCTGGGGCCAACGTCCTGACTTTC. Amino acids: CASSPPGLAGANVLTF.

The genes are TRBV19 and TRBJ2-3, with TRBD2 matching 7 bases. The V gene's germline CDR1 is LNHDA and CDR2 SQIVND (reference sequence). The CDR3 covers 16 residues. V lost 1 base, J lost 1 base, and 5 bases stayed unmatched. In nucleotides, the CDR3 is TGTGCCAGTAGTATAGTAGCGGGCGCCCGCACAGATACGCAGTATTTT. Amino acid sequence: CASSIVAGARTDTQYF.

In regard to this clone: The junction departs from the called germline gene at one end, perhaps through a read error. The chain joins TRBV7-7 to TRBJ2-2; D is uncertain. Germline assignment: CDR1 SSHAT and CDR2 FNYEAQ (reference sequence). CDR3 length: 13 amino acids. CDR3 residues: CASRLENTGELFF. DNA of the CDR3: TGTGCTAGCAGGCTCGAAAACACCGGGGAGCTGTTTTTT.

This sequence joins TRBV12-5 and TRBJ2-7; a possible D gene is TRBD1 (5 bases). Germline values: CDR1 LGHNT, CDR2 FRNRAP. The CDR3 is 14 residues long. Trimming removed 5 bases from V and 2 bases from J, with 13 bases in between. DNA of the CDR3: TGTGCTAGTGGTGGGATACAGGTCCCCTACGAGCAGTACTTC. Translation gives CASGGIQVPYEQYF.

Of note for this clone: Other DNA sequences in this sample translate to the same CDR3. The CDR3 region is CASSSRGGYTF. The CDR3 region has the DNA TGTGCCAGCAGTTCCCGGGGGGGCTACACCTTC. The V call is TRBV12-3 or TRBV12-4, the J call TRBJ1-2; D is possibly TRBD1 (5 bases). V shed 4 bases and J shed 8 bases, with 8 bases lying between them. The CDR3 is 11 residues long.

The chain combines TRBV6-2 or TRBV6-3 with TRBJ2-7; D not resolved. V was cut by 6 bases and J by 7 bases, with 10 bases left in between. This CDR3 has 11 residues. Germline V lookup: CDR1 MNHEY, CDR2 SVGEGT. The CDR3 region is CASSDLLEQYF. The CDR3 nucleotides read TGTGCCAGCAGCGATTTGTTGGAGCAGTACTTC.

This clone was found once. J is TRBJ2-3 and V is TRBV9; D is unresolved. The CDR3 totals 13 residues. Between the trimmed V and J ends, which lost 3 bases and 2 bases, there was a span of 7 bases. Germline CDR1 is SGDLS and CDR2 is YYNGEE. CDR3 in DNA: TGTGCCAGCAGCGCCAACCCCACAGATACGCAGTATTTT. It encodes CASSANPTDTQYF.

This clone was detected only a few times. V gene TRBV3-1 (or the pseudogene TRBV3-2) combines with J gene TRBJ1-3; D gene ambiguous. V was shortened by 0 bases and J by 4 bases, with 4 bases between the two germline ends. The CDR3 has 13 amino acids. Germline V gives CDR1 LGHDT, CDR2 YNNKEL (reference sequence). CDR3 nucleotide sequence: TGTGCCAGCAGCCAAGACGTCGGAAACACCATATATTTT. Protein: CASSQDVGNTIYF.

This clone came up once. The chain carries TRBV5-1 and TRBJ1-2; maybe TRBD1 (6 bases). Germline CDR1 SGHRS, CDR2 YFSETQ. Trimming cost V 1 base and J 4 bases, with 11 bases left between them. This CDR3 has 14 amino acids. This CDR3 is CASSLIQDSYGYTF. The CDR3 coding sequence is TGCGCCAGCAGCTTGATCCAGGACAGCTATGGCTACACCTTC. The variable domain in full, with the rest retrieved from reference TRBV5-1 and TRBJ1-2, is KAGVTQTPRYLIKTRGQQVTLSCSPISGHRSVSWYQQTPGQGLQFLFEYFSETQRNKGNFPGRFSGRQFSNSRSEMNVSTLELGDSALYLCASSLIQDSYGYTFGSGTRLTVV.

The chain couples TRBV5-1 to TRBJ1-1, with a tentative D call TRBD1 (6 bases). CDR3 size: 16 residues. Germline-derived CDR1 and CDR2 are SGHRS and YFSETQ. V was pared by 4 bases and J by 0 bases, with 16 bases between. Here the CDR3 reads CASSTGTPDVNTEAFF. The CDR3, as DNA: TGCGCCAGCAGCACCGGGACACCAGATGTGAACACTGAAGCTTTCTTT.

The V gene is TRBV10-3, the J gene TRBJ1-2; tentatively, D is TRBD1 (5 bases). The CDR3 length is 14 residues. V was cut by 4 bases and J by 3 bases, with 12 bases left in between. Germline V gene sequence: CDR1 ENHRY, CDR2 SYGVKD. CDR3 in DNA: TGTGCCATCAGTGGGGGAGACAGTCACTATGGCTACACCTTC. This translates into CAISGGDSHYGYTF.

This clone was observed a few times. V usage is TRBV19 and J usage is TRBJ1-5; perhaps TRBD1 as D (6 bases). The germline V gene has CDR1 LNHDA and CDR2 SQIVND (reference sequence). V gave up 9 bases and J gave up 4 bases, with 19 bases separating them. The CDR3 length is 15 residues. This chain's CDR3 is CASRFQQGLNQPQHF. CDR3 DNA sequence: TGTGCCAGCAGATTTCAACAGGGATTAAATCAGCCCCAGCATTTT.

This clone has only one observation. V and J are TRBV3-1 (or the pseudogene TRBV3-2) and TRBJ2-7; D not resolved. Germline assignment: CDR1 LGHDT and CDR2 YNNKEL (reference sequence). Trimming took 0 bases from V and 3 from J, leaving 24 bases between them. This CDR3 has 19 amino acids. The CDR3 protein is CASSQDLSRGRVNFYEQYF. The CDR3 nucleotides are TGTGCCAGCAGCCAAGATTTGTCCCGAGGTCGCGTGAATTTCTACGAGCAGTACTTC.